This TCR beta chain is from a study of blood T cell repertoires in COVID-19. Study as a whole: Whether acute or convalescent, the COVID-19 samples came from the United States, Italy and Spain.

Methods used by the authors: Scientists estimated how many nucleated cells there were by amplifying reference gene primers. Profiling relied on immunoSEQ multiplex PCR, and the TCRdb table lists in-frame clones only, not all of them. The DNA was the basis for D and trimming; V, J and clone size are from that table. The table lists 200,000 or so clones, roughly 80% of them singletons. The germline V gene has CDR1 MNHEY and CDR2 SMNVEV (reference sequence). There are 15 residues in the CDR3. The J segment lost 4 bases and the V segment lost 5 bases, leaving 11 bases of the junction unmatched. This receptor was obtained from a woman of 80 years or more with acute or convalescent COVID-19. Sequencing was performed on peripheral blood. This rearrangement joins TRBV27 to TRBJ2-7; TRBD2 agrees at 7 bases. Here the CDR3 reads CASSRTAGVRYEQYF. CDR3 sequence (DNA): TGTGCCAGCAGTCGCACCGCGGGGGTTAGATACGAGCAGTACTTC.